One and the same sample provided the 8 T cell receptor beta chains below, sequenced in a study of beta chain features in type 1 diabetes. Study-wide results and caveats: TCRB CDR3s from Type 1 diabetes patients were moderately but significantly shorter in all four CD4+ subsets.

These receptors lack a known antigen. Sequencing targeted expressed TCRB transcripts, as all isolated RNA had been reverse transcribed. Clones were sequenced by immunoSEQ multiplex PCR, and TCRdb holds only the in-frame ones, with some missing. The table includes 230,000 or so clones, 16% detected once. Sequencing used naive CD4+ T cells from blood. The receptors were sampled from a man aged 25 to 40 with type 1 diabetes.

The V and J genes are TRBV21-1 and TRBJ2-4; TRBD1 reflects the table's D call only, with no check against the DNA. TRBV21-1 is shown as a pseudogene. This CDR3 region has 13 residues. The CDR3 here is CASSTPGQGLSHF. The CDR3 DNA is TGTGCCAGCAGCACCCCGGGACAGGGGCTTTCGCACTTC.

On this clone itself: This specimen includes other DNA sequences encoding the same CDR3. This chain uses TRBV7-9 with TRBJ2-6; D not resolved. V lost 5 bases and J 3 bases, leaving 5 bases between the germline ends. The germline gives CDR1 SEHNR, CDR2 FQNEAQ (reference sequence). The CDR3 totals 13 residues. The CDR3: CASSLFGANVLTF. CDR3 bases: TGTGCCAGCAGCCTGTTTGGGGCCAACGTCCTGACTTTC.

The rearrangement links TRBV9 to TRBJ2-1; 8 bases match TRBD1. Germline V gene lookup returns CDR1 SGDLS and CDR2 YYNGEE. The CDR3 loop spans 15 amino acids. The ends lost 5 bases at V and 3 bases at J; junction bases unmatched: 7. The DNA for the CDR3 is TGTGCCAGCAGGGCGACAGGGGATAGCTACAATGAGCAGTTCTTC. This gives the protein CASRATGDSYNEQFF.

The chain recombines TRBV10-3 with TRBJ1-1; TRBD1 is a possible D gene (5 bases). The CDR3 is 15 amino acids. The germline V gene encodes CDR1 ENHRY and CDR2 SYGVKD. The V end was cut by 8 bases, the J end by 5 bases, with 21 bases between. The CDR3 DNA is TGTGCCATCGGGGACTCAAGTACGGGCGAGACTGAAGCTTTCTTT. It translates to CAIGDSSTGETEAFF.

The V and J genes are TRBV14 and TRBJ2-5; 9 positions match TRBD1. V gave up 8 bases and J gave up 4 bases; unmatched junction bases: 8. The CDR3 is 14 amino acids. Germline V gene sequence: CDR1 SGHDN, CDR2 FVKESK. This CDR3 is CASSTQGASETQYF. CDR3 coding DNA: TGTGCCAGCTCTACACAGGGGGCGTCAGAGACCCAGTACTTC.

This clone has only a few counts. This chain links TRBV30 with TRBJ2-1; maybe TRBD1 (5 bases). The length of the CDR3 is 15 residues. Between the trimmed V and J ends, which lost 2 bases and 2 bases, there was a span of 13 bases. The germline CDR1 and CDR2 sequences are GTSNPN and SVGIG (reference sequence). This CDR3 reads CAWSRQGSTYNEQFF. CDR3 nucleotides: TGTGCCTGGAGTAGGCAGGGAAGTACCTACAATGAGCAGTTCTTC.

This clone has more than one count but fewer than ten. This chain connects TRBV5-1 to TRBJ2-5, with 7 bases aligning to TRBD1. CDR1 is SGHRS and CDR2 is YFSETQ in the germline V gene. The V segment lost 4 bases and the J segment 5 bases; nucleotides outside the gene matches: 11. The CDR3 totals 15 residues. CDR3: CASSVQGGTRETQYF. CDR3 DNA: TGCGCCAGCAGCGTCCAAGGGGGCACGCGGGAGACCCAGTACTTC.

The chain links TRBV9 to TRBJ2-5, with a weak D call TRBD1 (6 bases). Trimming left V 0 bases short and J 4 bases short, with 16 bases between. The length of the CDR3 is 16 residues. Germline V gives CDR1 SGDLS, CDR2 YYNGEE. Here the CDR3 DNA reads TGTGCCAGCAGCGTAGTGGGCAGGGGAAGCGGAGAGACCCAGTACTTC. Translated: CASSVVGRGSGETQYF.